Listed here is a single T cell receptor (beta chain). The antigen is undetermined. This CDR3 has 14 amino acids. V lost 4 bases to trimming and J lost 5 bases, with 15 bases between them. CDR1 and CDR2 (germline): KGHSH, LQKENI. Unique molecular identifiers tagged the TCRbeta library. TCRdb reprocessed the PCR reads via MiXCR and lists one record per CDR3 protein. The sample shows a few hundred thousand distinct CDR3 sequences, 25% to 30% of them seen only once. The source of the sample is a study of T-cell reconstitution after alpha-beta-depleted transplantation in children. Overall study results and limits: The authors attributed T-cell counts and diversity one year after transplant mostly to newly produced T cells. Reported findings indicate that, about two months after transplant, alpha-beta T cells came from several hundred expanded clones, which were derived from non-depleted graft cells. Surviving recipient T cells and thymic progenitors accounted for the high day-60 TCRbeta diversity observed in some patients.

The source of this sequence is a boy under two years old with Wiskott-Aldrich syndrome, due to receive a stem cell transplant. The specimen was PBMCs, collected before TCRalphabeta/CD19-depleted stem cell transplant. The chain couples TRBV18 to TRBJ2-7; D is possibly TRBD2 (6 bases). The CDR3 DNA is TGTGCCAGCTCACTTTTGGGGGGTTCGGACGAGCAGTACTTC. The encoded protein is CASSLLGGSDEQYF.